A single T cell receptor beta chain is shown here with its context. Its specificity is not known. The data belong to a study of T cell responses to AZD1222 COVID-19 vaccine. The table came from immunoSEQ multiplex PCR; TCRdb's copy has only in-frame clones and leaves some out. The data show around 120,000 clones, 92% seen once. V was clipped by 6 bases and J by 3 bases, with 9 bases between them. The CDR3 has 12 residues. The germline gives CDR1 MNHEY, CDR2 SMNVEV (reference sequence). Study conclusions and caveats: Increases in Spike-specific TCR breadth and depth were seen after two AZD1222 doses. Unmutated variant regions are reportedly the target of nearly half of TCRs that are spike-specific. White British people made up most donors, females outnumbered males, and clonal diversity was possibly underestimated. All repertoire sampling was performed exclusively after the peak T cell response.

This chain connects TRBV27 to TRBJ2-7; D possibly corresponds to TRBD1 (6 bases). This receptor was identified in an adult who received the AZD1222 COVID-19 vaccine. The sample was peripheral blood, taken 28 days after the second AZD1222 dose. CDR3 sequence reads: CASRGTYYEQYF. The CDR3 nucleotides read TGTGCCAGCAGAGGGACATACTACGAGCAGTACTTC.